What follows are 9 T cell receptor beta chains derived from one specimen sequenced in a study of T cells in Graves' hyperthyroidism and ophthalmopathy. TCR beta CDR3 regions were amplified from RNA transcripts. TCR CDR3 regions were first amplified by RT-PCR with HTBI primers. Each CDR3 protein gets one entry after TCRdb re-called the multiplex PCR reads with MiXCR. The table has approximately 530,000 distinct CDR3 sequences, over 15% seen once; the top ten hold more than 15%. The sequencing input was blood. These receptors were obtained from a woman under 30 with Graves' hyperthyroidism.

This chain uses TRBV12-3 or TRBV12-4 with TRBJ2-7; TRBD2 is a possible D gene (6 bases). The V end was cut by 5 bases, the J end by 5 bases, with 13 bases between. The CDR3 has 13 residues. CDR3 region: CASSKGKRDEQYF. The CDR3 nucleotides are TGTGCCAGCAGTAAGGGGAAGCGGGACGAGCAGTACTTC.

This clonotype was recorded many times. The chain links TRBV29-1 to TRBJ2-5; 8 nucleotides match TRBD1. V was clipped by 6 bases and J by 2 bases; unmatched bases: 14. The CDR3 is 16 residues long. Germline V gene lookup returns CDR1 SQVTM and CDR2 ANQGSEA. CDR3 protein: CSVAAAIDRGQETQYF. The CDR3 nucleotides are TGCAGCGTCGCAGCCGCTATTGACAGGGGACAAGAGACCCAGTACTTC.

This clonotype was found many times. The J gene is TRBJ2-1, the V gene TRBV30, with 9 bases matching TRBD1. Germline CDR1 GTSNPN, CDR2 SVGIG (reference sequence). CDR3 length: 15 amino acids. V shed 3 bases, J shed 6 bases, and the junction held 9 bases outside the gene matches. The chain's CDR3 is CAWSRGGTGSNEQFF. The CDR3 DNA reads TGTGCCTGGAGCCGAGGCGGGACAGGGTCCAATGAGCAGTTCTTC.

Many counts were recorded for this clonotype. This CDR3 is CASSATGSSGNTIYF. The CDR3 bases are TGTGCCAGCAGCGCGACAGGGTCGAGTGGAAACACCATATATTTT. V usage is TRBV9 and J usage is TRBJ1-3; 7 bases align to TRBD1. This CDR3 has 15 amino acids. Germline V lookup: CDR1 SGDLS, CDR2 YYNGEE. V was clipped by 3 bases and J by 3 bases; unmatched bases: 6.

This chain joins TRBV12-3 or TRBV12-4 and TRBJ2-7; D uncertain. This CDR3 has 12 residues. Deletions cut 3 bases from V and 3 bases from J, with 6 bases between. CDR3 sequence reads: CASSFFGYEQYF. As DNA, the CDR3 is TGTGCCAGCAGTTTCTTCGGCTACGAGCAGTACTTC.

This clonotype turned up a few times. This chain uses TRBV6-5 with TRBJ1-2; D not resolved. Germline-derived CDR1 and CDR2 are MNHEY and SVGAGI. This CDR3 comprises 15 residues. V was clipped by 2 bases and J by 6 bases, with 16 bases between them. The CDR3 DNA reads as TGTGCCAGCAGTTACGCTCAAGGTCAAGCTGATGGCTACACCTTC. Translated, it gives CASSYAQGQADGYTF.

This clonotype was counted a few times. The chain carries TRBV6-1 and TRBJ1-6; 7 bases are a match to TRBD1. Germline V lookup: CDR1 MNHNS, CDR2 SASEGT. This CDR3 region has 14 residues. Losses at the gene ends were 6 bases for V and 9 bases for J; bases not matched to a gene: 8. The CDR3 reads CASRQTGMSSPLHF. DNA for the CDR3: TGTGCCAGCAGACAGACAGGGATGAGTTCACCCCTCCACTTT.

Details on this clonotype: The CDR3 ends on some other residue instead of the conserved phenylalanine or tryptophan, so this is likely a read error. This chain joins TRBV5-5 and TRBJ2-7, with D possibly matching TRBD2 (5 bases). The CDR3 consists of 15 residues. V was trimmed by 0 bases and J by 2 bases, leaving 12 bases between them. Germline V gene sequence: CDR1 SGHKS, CDR2 YYEKEE (reference sequence). The chain's CDR3 is CASSLAWASPYEQYS. CDR3 DNA sequence: TGTGCCAGCAGCTTGGCATGGGCTAGCCCCTACGAGCAGTACTCC.

About this clonotype itself: With a much larger clone just one base away, this may be a read error. The J gene is TRBJ2-2, the V gene TRBV5-1, with 12 bases fitting TRBD2. CDR3 length: 15 residues. Germline V lookup: CDR1 SGHRS, CDR2 YFSETQ. The CDR3: CASRRLAGAVGKLFF. The DNA of the CDR3 is TGCGCCAGCAGACGACTAGCGGGAGCAGTCGGGAAGCTGTTTTTT. The full variable domain, in which reference TRBV5-1 and TRBJ2-2 provide the parts outside the CDR3, is KAGVTQTPRYLIKTRGQQVTLSCSPISGHRSVSWYQQTPGQGLQFLFEYFSETQRNKGNFPGRFSGRQFSNSRSEMNVSTLELGDSALYLCASRRLAGAVGKLFFGEGSRLTVL.